These 11 T cell receptor beta chains were sequenced from one sample in a study of T cells in Graves' hyperthyroidism and ophthalmopathy. The CDR3 regions of TCR beta were amplified from RNA transcripts. The TCR CDR3 first-round RT-PCR relied on the HTBI primer set. Via MiXCR, TCRdb re-called the multiplex PCR reads, giving one row per CDR3 protein. Of about 640,000 distinct CDR3 sequences in the sample, more than 20% were seen once. The sample consisted of blood. These receptor sequences come from a man aged 30 to 39 with Graves' ophthalmopathy.

The chain is built from TRBV3-1 and TRBJ2-1; TRBD2 matches 10 bases. The CDR3 is 17 amino acids. Germline CDR1 LGHDT, CDR2 YNNKEL (reference sequence). Trimming cost V 4 bases and J 1 base; bases outside gene matches: 7. The CDR3 DNA sequence: TGTGCCAGCAGCCCCACAGCGGGAGGGATGTCCTACAATGAGCAGTTCTTC. This sequence encodes CASSPTAGGMSYNEQFF.

The V and J genes are TRBV5-6 and TRBJ2-1, with D perhaps given as TRBD1 or TRBD2 (5 bases each). CDR1 and CDR2 from the germline V gene are SGHDT and YYEEEE. V lost 5 bases, J lost 6 bases, and 9 bases lay in between. The CDR3 contains 12 residues. For the CDR3, the DNA is TGTGCCAGCAGAGGGGACGGCAATGAGCAGTTCTTC. Translating it yields CASRGDGNEQFF.

This clonotype was detected many times. The V call is TRBV11-2, the J call TRBJ2-1; D remains unclear. This CDR3 is 13 amino acids long. The germline V and J ends were trimmed by 2 bases and 6 bases, with 8 bases remaining between them. The germline V gene has CDR1 SGHAT and CDR2 FQNNGV. Written as DNA, the CDR3 is TGTGCCAGCAGCTTACGGCAGGCCAATGAGCAGTTCTTC. This translates into CASSLRQANEQFF.

This rearrangement joins TRBV7-2 to TRBJ2-1; D not certain. Germline V lookup: CDR1 SGHTA, CDR2 FQGNSA. CDR3 length: 15 amino acids. Between the trimmed V and J ends, which lost 5 bases and 0 bases, there was a span of 11 bases. This CDR3 reads CASSMELSSYNEQFF. As DNA, the CDR3 is TGTGCCAGCAGCATGGAGCTGAGCTCCTACAATGAGCAGTTCTTC.

At least ten counts were recorded for this clonotype. V is TRBV5-1 and J is TRBJ2-1; 9 bases fit TRBD2. The CDR3 is made up of 14 amino acids. The V gene end was trimmed by 4 bases and the J gene end by 7 bases; junction bases not matched to a gene: 6. Germline V lookup: CDR1 SGHRS, CDR2 YFSETQ. For the CDR3, the DNA is TGCGCCAGCAGCCTTTTAGCGGGAGCGAATGAGCAGTTCTTC. Translated, it gives CASSLLAGANEQFF.

This clonotype has only a few counts. This sequence joins TRBV7-8 and TRBJ1-2; TRBD1 is a possible D gene (5 bases). Trimming removed 3 bases at V and 4 bases at J, with 15 bases between. This CDR3 spans 15 amino acids. The germline CDR1 and CDR2 sequences are SGHVS and FQNEAQ. The CDR3 here is CASSLSGTPVYGYTF. In DNA, the CDR3 is TGTGCCAGCAGCTTGTCCGGGACCCCAGTCTATGGCTACACCTTC.

This clonotype has only a few counts. This chain links TRBV24-1 with TRBJ1-5; D is perhaps TRBD1 (6 bases). The CDR3 sequence is 14 residues long. Trimming shortened V by 3 bases and J by 4 bases, and 9 bases separated the two germline ends. CDR1 KGHDR and CDR2 SFDVKD come from the germline V gene. CDR3 DNA: TGTGCCACCAGTGATCAACAGGGTAATCAGCCCCAGCATTTT. Translating it yields CATSDQQGNQPQHF.

The rearrangement uses TRBV24-1 and TRBJ2-1; TRBD2 matches at 14 bases. From germline, CDR1 is KGHDR and CDR2 SFDVKD. The CDR3 length is 17 residues. Trimming at V came to 5 bases and at J to 9 bases, leaving 11 bases not matched to a gene. The CDR3 spells CATSAPPGTSGSFEQFF. The CDR3 DNA reads as TGTGCCACCAGTGCCCCCCCCGGGACTAGCGGGAGTTTTGAGCAGTTCTTC.

This clonotype was counted a few times. The chain employs TRBV18 and TRBJ2-1; TRBD1 matches 7 bases. Per germline, CDR1 KGHSH and CDR2 LQKENI. The CDR3 runs 15 residues. After removal of 10 bases from V and 2 bases from J, the junction contained 11 bases not matched to a gene. The chain's CDR3 is CATRSGTEAYNEQFF. The CDR3 nucleotides read TGTGCCACTAGATCTGGGACAGAGGCCTACAATGAGCAGTTCTTC.

This clonotype was detected ten times or more. The chain couples TRBV6-5 to TRBJ2-3, with a tentative D call TRBD2 (6 bases). The CDR3 is made up of 15 amino acids. Deletions cut 2 bases from V and 1 base from J, with 10 bases between. Germline CDR1 is MNHEY and CDR2 is SVGAGI. CDR3 amino acids: CASSYLASGTDTQYF. DNA for the CDR3: TGTGCCAGCAGTTACCTGGCTAGCGGCACAGATACGCAGTATTTT.

This clonotype has only a few counts. The V and J genes are TRBV28 and TRBJ2-7, with 10 bases matching TRBD2. The CDR3 contains 16 residues. Germline assignment: CDR1 MDHEN and CDR2 SYDVKM. The V and J ends lost 3 bases and 6 bases, in that order; junction bases with no gene match: 11. DNA for the CDR3: TGTGCCAGCAGTTTTTTTCTAGCGGGAGAAGGTGGCGAGCAGTACTTC. Translation gives CASSFFLAGEGGEQYF.